A single sample gave rise to the 17 T cell receptor beta chains below, sequenced in a study of OX40 agonist ivuxolimab in advanced cancers. Assay: immunoSEQ multiplex PCR; the TCRdb copy retains only in-frame clones and omits some. The table shows 94,000 or so clones, with more than 80% occurring only once. Sample: CD4+ or CD8+ T cells sorted from blood, taken in a trial of the OX40 agonist ivuxolimab. Source of these receptors: an adult with an advanced solid tumor such as melanoma, head and neck, liver or kidney cancer.

V gene TRBV11-3 combines with J gene TRBJ2-2; D is perhaps TRBD2 (6 bases). Per germline, CDR1 SGHNT and CDR2 YENEEA. V lost 0 bases and J 2 bases, leaving 13 bases between the germline ends. The CDR3 is 17 residues long. The CDR3 is CASSLDSGSGNTGELFF. CDR3 in DNA: TGTGCCAGCAGCTTAGATTCGGGTAGCGGAAACACCGGGGAGCTGTTTTTT.

The rearrangement uses TRBV6-5 and TRBJ1-1; D remains unclear. The germline V and J ends were trimmed by 8 bases and 0 bases, with 16 bases remaining between them. The CDR3 length is 15 residues. Germline CDR1 and CDR2: MNHEY and SVGAGI. CDR3 amino acids: CASFRQRELNTEAFF. As DNA, the CDR3 is TGTGCCAGCTTCCGCCAAAGAGAGCTGAACACTGAAGCTTTCTTT.

This clone occurred a few times. The chain couples TRBV2 to TRBJ1-1; D unclear. The length of the CDR3 is 14 residues. The germline V gene has CDR1 SNHLY and CDR2 FYNNEI. V shed 6 bases and J shed 4 bases, with 15 bases lying between them. As DNA, the CDR3 is TGTGCCAGCAGAGTCGTAGGGTCTGTCACTGAAGCTTTCTTT. This translates into CASRVVGSVTEAFF.

The chain couples TRBV7-9 to TRBJ2-6, with a possible D match to TRBD2 (5 bases). The CDR3 extends over 17 amino acids. Trimming took 0 bases from V and 0 from J, leaving 9 bases between them. CDR1 SEHNR and CDR2 FQNEAQ come from the germline V gene (reference sequence). The CDR3 protein is CASSLALGSSGANVLTF. The CDR3 DNA reads as TGTGCCAGCAGCTTAGCGCTTGGGAGCTCTGGGGCCAACGTCCTGACTTTC.

This clone was seen only a few times. This sequence joins TRBV6-1 and TRBJ1-3, with D perhaps matching TRBD1 (5 bases). This CDR3 is 13 amino acids long. CDR1 and CDR2 (germline): MNHNS, SASEGT. The V and J ends lost 2 bases and 9 bases respectively, with 11 bases between them. The CDR3, as DNA: TGTGCCAGCAGTGAACCAGGGTCGTTCACCATATATTTT. Its protein is CASSEPGSFTIYF.

This chain links TRBV4-2 with TRBJ2-7; D is perhaps TRBD2 (5 bases). Trimming shortened V by 1 base and J by 6 bases, and 10 bases separated the two germline ends. Germline V CDR1 and CDR2: LGHNA, YNFKEQ. This CDR3 comprises 13 residues. Written as DNA, the CDR3 is TGTGCCAGCAGCCAAGGTGGACTGCTCGAGCAGTACTTC. Protein product: CASSQGGLLEQYF.

The gene calls are TRBV29-1 and TRBJ1-5; weak D call: TRBD1 (5 bases). The germline CDR1 and CDR2 sequences are SQVTM and ANQGSEA. The CDR3 loop spans 14 amino acids. Trimming removed 4 bases at V and 4 bases at J, with 14 bases between. The CDR3 sequence is CSVAYSQGNQPQHF. DNA of the CDR3: TGCAGCGTTGCTTATAGTCAGGGTAATCAGCCCCAGCATTTT.

This chain links TRBV9 with TRBJ2-3; D may be TRBD2 (6 bases). Germline V gene lookup returns CDR1 SGDLS and CDR2 YYNGEE. This CDR3 is built from 14 residues. The V gene lost 3 bases and the J gene lost 2 bases, with 10 bases spanning the gap. The CDR3 bases are TGTGCCAGCAGCGGGGACTTCCTCACAGATACGCAGTATTTT. Translated: CASSGDFLTDTQYF.

This chain uses TRBV5-1 with TRBJ2-4, with 8 positions matching TRBD2. V lost 0 bases and J lost 2; bases outside the gene matches: 19. Germline lookup yields CDR1 SGHRS and CDR2 YFSETQ. The CDR3 is 21 amino acids. CDR3 sequence reads: CASSLDAGGLHLALTKNIQYF. CDR3 nucleotides: TGCGCCAGCAGCTTGGACGCGGGGGGCCTCCATCTTGCTCTAACCAAAAACATTCAGTACTTC. Variable domain in full (rest from reference TRBV5-1 and TRBJ2-4): KAGVTQTPRYLIKTRGQQVTLSCSPISGHRSVSWYQQTPGQGLQFLFEYFSETQRNKGNFPGRFSGRQFSNSRSEMNVSTLELGDSALYLCASSLDAGGLHLALTKNIQYFGAGTRLSVL.

The chain joins TRBV5-1 to TRBJ2-5; D not resolved. This CDR3 comprises 17 residues. The V gene's germline CDR1 is SGHRS and CDR2 YFSETQ. V shed 4 bases and J shed 2 bases, with 21 bases lying between them. The CDR3, as DNA: TGCGCCAGCAGCCGCCAGCCTCTCTTGGGCCAACAAGAGACCCAGTACTTC. It encodes CASSRQPLLGQQETQYF.

This chain links TRBV29-1 with TRBJ2-5; 8 bases fit TRBD2. The DNA matches TRBJ2-7 better at its end, which makes the J call doubtful. Germline CDR1 SQVTM, CDR2 ANQGSEA. The CDR3 runs to 15 residues. DNA for the CDR3: TGCAGCGTTAACCTCCGGGAGGGTAGCTCCTACGAGCAGTACTTC. Translating gives CSVNLREGSSYEQYF.

The rearrangement links TRBV30 to TRBJ1-4; TRBD1 is a possible D gene (6 bases). CDR3 length: 15 amino acids. Trimming left V 5 bases short and J 3 bases short, with 16 bases between. Germline CDR1 is GTSNPN and CDR2 is SVGIG (reference sequence). CDR3: CAWDEVQGSNEKLFF. CDR3 bases: TGTGCCTGGGACGAAGTACAGGGCTCTAATGAAAAACTGTTTTTT.

The V gene is TRBV6-6, the J gene TRBJ2-7; 7 bases fit TRBD2. The CDR3 covers 16 residues. CDR1 and CDR2 (germline): MNHNY, SVGAGI (reference sequence). Trimming at V came to 4 bases and at J to 3 bases, leaving 12 bases not matched to a gene. CDR3: CASSSNLLGGDYEQYF. As DNA, the CDR3 is TGTGCCAGCAGTTCCAACCTCCTTGGGGGGGACTACGAGCAGTACTTC.

The chain has TRBV2 and TRBJ1-5; TRBD1 matches at 8 bases. This CDR3 contains 15 residues. Germline CDR1 and CDR2: SNHLY and FYNNEI. Germline trimming cut 5 bases from V and 3 bases from J; bases unmatched to any gene: 6. CDR3 DNA: TGTGCCAGCAGTCCTCGACAGGGGAACAATCAGCCCCAGCATTTT. It is translated as CASSPRQGNNQPQHF.

The V call is TRBV5-8, the J call TRBJ2-1; D is unresolved. The length of the CDR3 is 15 residues. V was trimmed by 4 bases and J by 2 bases, leaving 13 bases between them. CDR1 is SGHTS and CDR2 is YDEGEE in the germline V gene. The CDR3 reads CASSPGPAAYNEQFF. The DNA for the CDR3 is TGTGCCAGCAGCCCCGGCCCTGCTGCCTACAATGAGCAGTTCTTC.

This clone was counted between two and nine times. This chain links TRBV7-9 with TRBJ1-2; TRBD1 matches 9 bases. Germline V gives CDR1 SEHNR, CDR2 FQNEAQ (reference sequence). This CDR3 is built from 16 residues. V shed 0 bases, J shed 6 bases, and the junction held 8 bases outside the gene matches. In DNA form, the CDR3 reads TGTGCCAGCAGCTTAGCGGTGGGACAGGGTAGGGATGGCTACACCTTC. Its translation: CASSLAVGQGRDGYTF.

The chain carries TRBV10-3 and TRBJ2-1, with TRBD1 matching 8 bases. The CDR3 covers 14 residues. Germline lookup yields CDR1 ENHRY and CDR2 SYGVKD. Unmatched junction bases numbered 12, after V lost 11 bases and J lost 6 bases. The CDR3 is CASNRGAERNEQFF. CDR3 nucleotide sequence: TGTGCCTCCAACAGGGGGGCGGAACGCAATGAGCAGTTCTTC.